The clone carrying this T cell receptor beta chain was detected many times. The data were obtained in a study of Graves' ophthalmopathy and Graves' hyperthyroidism. Trimming stripped 4 bases from V and 6 bases from J, with 10 bases between. The germline CDR1 and CDR2 sequences are ENHRY and SYGVKD. The CDR3 is 12 amino acids. RNA transcripts served as template for amplifying TCR beta CDR3 sequences. HTBI primers were employed in first-round RT-PCR, then a second-round multiplex PCR followed. TCRdb re-derived calls from the multiplex PCR reads in MiXCR, one entry per CDR3 protein. This sample yields about 400,000 distinct CDR3 sequences, of which about 18% are seen a single time; roughly 1.5% belongs to the top ten.

The chain recombines TRBV10-3 with TRBJ2-7; the D call may be TRBD1 or TRBD2 (5 bases each). The specimen was peripheral blood. This TCR was recovered from a woman aged 18-29 years with Graves' ophthalmopathy. Here the CDR3 DNA reads TGTGCCATCAGTGGGGGCGGGCCCGAGCAGTACTTC. Translated, it gives CAISGGGPEQYF.